One and the same sample provided the 23 T cell receptor beta chains below, sequenced in a study of shared clonotypes between healthy human individuals. Produced via immunoSEQ multiplex PCR; TCRdb's table is partial and in-frame only. The table includes some 2,400,000 clones, under 97% detected once. The sample consisted of naive CD4+ T cells sorted from blood. Subset reported: CD45RA+ positively selected. Every receptor here comes from a man aged 18 to 30 in good health.

With respect to this clone: Other nucleotide sequences from this sample produce the same CDR3. This sequence joins TRBV11-2 and TRBJ2-2; D is ambiguous. The V end lost 1 base, the J end lost 8 bases, and 5 bases lay between the germline ends. Germline loops: CDR1 SGHAT, CDR2 FQNNGV. This CDR3 has 12 residues. CDR3 DNA sequence: TGTGCCAGCAGCTTAGGGGCGGGGGAGCTGTTTTTT. Translation: CASSLGAGELFF.

The chain recombines TRBV25-1 with TRBJ2-7; 7 bases are a match to TRBD1. CDR1 and CDR2 (germline): MGHDK, SYGVNS. V dropped 3 bases and J dropped 1; count of bases not matched to a gene: 6. CDR3 length: 15 residues. In nucleotides, the CDR3 is TGTGCCAGCAGTGACCCGGGACAGCTTTCCTACGAGCAGTACTTC. Translated, it gives CASSDPGQLSYEQYF.

The chain employs TRBV19 and TRBJ1-2; D is perhaps TRBD1 (5 bases). The CDR3 consists of 14 residues. The V end was cut by 4 bases, the J end by 4 bases, with 13 bases between. Germline CDR1 LNHDA, CDR2 SQIVND (reference sequence). CDR3 sequence: CASSTQGGSYGYTF. The CDR3 DNA reads TGTGCCAGTAGTACCCAGGGCGGGAGCTATGGCTACACCTTC.

Points on this clone: Germline is not matched at one junction end, which may reflect a read error. V gene TRBV6-1 combines with J gene TRBJ2-1; 9 bases line up with TRBD1. This CDR3 region has 14 residues. The V gene's germline CDR1 is MNHNS and CDR2 SASEGT. CDR3 in amino acids: CASSEGDRVNEQFF. The CDR3 coding sequence is TGTGCCAGCAGCGAAGGGGACAGGGTCAATGAGCAGTTCTTC.

The V call is TRBV7-2, the J call TRBJ1-1, with 9 bases that match TRBD1. Losses at the gene ends were 5 bases for V and 2 bases for J; bases not matched to a gene: 3. The germline gives CDR1 SGHTA, CDR2 FQGNSA. CDR3 size: 14 residues. The CDR3 region is CASSMGQGNTEAFF. The CDR3 region has the DNA TGTGCCAGCAGCATGGGACAGGGCAACACTGAAGCTTTCTTT.

With respect to this clone: Other DNA sequences of this sample code for an identical CDR3. The chain has TRBV19 and TRBJ1-6; D may be TRBD1 (6 bases). The CDR3 has 13 amino acids. V gave up 5 bases and J gave up 10 bases, with 12 bases separating them. Looked up from germline, CDR1 is LNHDA and CDR2 is SQIVND (reference sequence). CDR3 DNA: TGTGCCAGTAGTTTCAGGGGATCCTCACCCCTCCACTTT. Protein product: CASSFRGSSPLHF.

This clone was observed a single time. The chain couples TRBV30 to TRBJ1-3; 8 bases are shared with TRBD1. This CDR3 spans 14 amino acids. Germline values: CDR1 GTSNPN, CDR2 SVGIG (reference sequence). Losses at the gene ends were 3 bases for V and 4 bases for J; bases not matched to a gene: 5. Written as DNA, the CDR3 is TGTGCCTGGAGCAGGACAGGGTCCGGAAACACCATATATTTT. Its translation is CAWSRTGSGNTIYF.

The chain combines TRBV6-1 with TRBJ1-5; the D gene is possibly TRBD1 (6 bases). The CDR3 totals 13 residues. Trimming took off 6 bases at V and 4 bases at J, with 10 bases between the two ends. CDR1 is MNHNS and CDR2 is SASEGT in the germline V gene. The CDR3 reads CASSPRGNQPQHF. CDR3 coding DNA: TGTGCCAGCAGCCCTAGGGGGAATCAGCCCCAGCATTTT.

As regards this clone: The junction departs from germline at one end; a sequencing error may be responsible. The rearrangement joins TRBV6-6 to TRBJ2-5; 10 bases are shared with TRBD1. The CDR3 sequence is 16 residues long. Germline V CDR1 and CDR2: MNHNY, SVGAGI (reference sequence). In nucleotides, the CDR3 is TGTGCCAGCAATTACCCGTCGACAGGGGGCGGAGAGACCCAGTACTTC. Its translation is CASNYPSTGGGETQYF.

Written as DNA, the CDR3 is TGTGCCAGCAGTGAAGAGGGAGGCGAGCAGTACTTC. Encoded protein: CASSEEGGEQYF. This chain uses TRBV2 with TRBJ2-7, with D perhaps matching TRBD2 (6 bases). CDR1 is SNHLY and CDR2 is FYNNEI in the germline V gene. The length of the CDR3 is 12 residues. Between the trimmed V and J ends, which lost 1 base and 6 bases, there was a span of 7 bases.

The genes are TRBV7-6 and TRBJ1-2; D might be TRBD1 (5 bases). Trimming removed 0 bases from V and 0 bases from J, with 11 bases in between. The germline V gene has CDR1 SGHVS and CDR2 FNYEAQ. This CDR3 has 16 residues. The CDR3 sequence: CASSLAGARANYGYTF. CDR3 DNA sequence: TGTGCCAGCAGCTTAGCTGGTGCCAGGGCTAACTATGGCTACACCTTC.

The CDR3 is CAWTDRHLYGYTF. The CDR3, as DNA: TGTGCCTGGACCGACAGGCATCTCTATGGCTACACCTTC. The chain combines TRBV30 with TRBJ1-2; D perhaps matches TRBD1 (6 bases). V was shortened by 4 bases and J by 4 bases, with 13 bases between the two germline ends. The CDR3 contains 13 residues. Germline lookup yields CDR1 GTSNPN and CDR2 SVGIG (reference sequence).

The V and J genes are TRBV10-3 and TRBJ1-1; D remains ambiguous. The CDR3 runs 13 residues. Germline CDR1 ENHRY, CDR2 SYGVKD. The V end was cut by 0 bases, the J end by 11 bases, with 13 bases between. CDR3 DNA: TGTGCCATCAGTGAGTCGGAGGGCCTGAGGGCTTTCTTT. Protein sequence: CAISESEGLRAFF.

V and J are TRBV6-5 and TRBJ2-7, with 7 bases matching TRBD2. From germline, CDR1 is MNHEY and CDR2 SVGAGI. The CDR3 loop spans 15 amino acids. The J segment lost 6 bases and the V segment lost 2 bases, leaving 10 bases of the junction unmatched. The DNA for the CDR3 is TGTGCCAGCAGTTACGGTTCATCCCGGGAGGCCGAGCAGTACTTC. Its translation is CASSYGSSREAEQYF.

The V and J genes are TRBV6-1 and TRBJ2-2; D gene ambiguous. From germline, CDR1 is MNHNS and CDR2 SASEGT. This CDR3 contains 11 residues. Trimming left V 7 bases short and J 5 bases short, with 5 bases between. The CDR3 region has the DNA TGTGCCAGCACTGCGACCGGGGAGCTGTTTTTT. Protein product: CASTATGELFF.

This clone is a singleton in its sample. The chain couples TRBV28 to TRBJ2-7; 8 positions match TRBD2. From germline, CDR1 is MDHEN and CDR2 SYDVKM. Losses at the gene ends were 5 bases for V and 6 bases for J; bases not matched to a gene: 12. The CDR3 consists of 15 residues. DNA of the CDR3: TGTGCCAGCAGTGGCGGGGGTAGCGGGGATGGCGAGCAGTACTTC. Its protein is CASSGGGSGDGEQYF.

The CDR3 nucleotides are TGCGCCAGCAAAATTTCATCCGCAACTAATGAAAAACTGTTTTTT. It yields the protein CASKISSATNEKLFF. The chain is built from TRBV5-1 and TRBJ1-4; D unresolved. CDR1 and CDR2 from the germline V gene are SGHRS and YFSETQ. With 6 bases removed from V and 0 bases from J, the gap between germline ends came to 12 bases. The CDR3 extends over 15 amino acids.

The chain carries TRBV29-1 and TRBJ2-1, with TRBD2 matching over 12 bases. The germline V gene has CDR1 SQVTM and CDR2 ANQGSEA. The CDR3 consists of 17 residues. The V segment lost 6 bases and the J segment 3 bases; nucleotides outside the gene matches: 12. The CDR3 nucleotides are TGCAGCGTGACCGGGACTAGCGGGTCCGTATACTACAATGAGCAGTTCTTC. This sequence encodes CSVTGTSGSVYYNEQFF.

The CDR3, as DNA: TGCGCCAGCAGCCAACAGGCGGGAGATGACTACAATGAGCAGTTCTTC. It codes for CASSQQAGDDYNEQFF. V is TRBV4-3 and J is TRBJ2-1; 7 nucleotides line up with TRBD2. CDR1 is LGHNA and CDR2 is YSLEER in the germline V gene. CDR3 length: 16 amino acids. The ends lost 2 bases at V and 3 bases at J; junction bases unmatched: 7.

The chain recombines TRBV2 with TRBJ1-2; D unresolved. The CDR3 is made up of 13 amino acids. The V and J ends lost 3 bases and 4 bases respectively, with 9 bases between them. Germline CDR1 reads SNHLY; CDR2 reads FYNNEI. The CDR3, as DNA: TGTGCCAGCAGTGAGGCAGGCCCCTATGGCTACACCTTC. It encodes CASSEAGPYGYTF.

The rearrangement uses TRBV19 and TRBJ1-5, with D possibly TRBD1 on 5 matching bases. Trimming stripped 6 bases from V and 9 bases from J, with 30 bases between. Germline loops: CDR1 LNHDA, CDR2 SQIVND (reference sequence). The CDR3 has 18 amino acids. The CDR3 coding sequence is TGTGCCAGTAGCACGCATATCTCCATACAGGAGCCTTGGGGGCCCCAGCATTTT. It is translated as CASSTHISIQEPWGPQHF.

The genes are TRBV6-6 and TRBJ2-1; D unresolved. This CDR3 contains 14 residues. In germline, CDR1 is MNHNY, CDR2 SVGAGI (reference sequence). V lost 0 bases and J 5 bases, leaving 8 bases between the germline ends. CDR3 sequence reads: CASSYSSQHNEQFF. The CDR3 region has the DNA TGTGCCAGCAGTTACTCGTCACAGCACAATGAGCAGTTCTTC.

The gene calls are TRBV5-1 and TRBJ2-3, with no clear D. V was clipped by 0 bases and J by 0 bases, with 8 bases between them. In germline, CDR1 is SGHRS, CDR2 YFSETQ. The CDR3 runs 15 residues. The CDR3 region is CASSLVQASTDTQYF. CDR3 DNA sequence: TGCGCCAGCAGCTTGGTTCAGGCTAGCACAGATACGCAGTATTTT.